This T cell receptor beta chain was observed in a study of blood T cells in healthy people across ages. V was cut by 5 bases and J by 2 bases, with 19 bases left in between. The CDR3 has 16 residues. Germline-derived CDR1 and CDR2 are SGHTA and FQGNSA. A second PCR, run for about 7 to 11 cycles, used a sample-barcoded 5' primer plus a J-beta primer mix. Each cDNA molecule, via a template-switch adaptor with 12 random nucleotides, was tagged. From the 5' RACE reads, TCRdb called clonotypes with MiXCR, one entry per CDR3 protein. This table has about 1,400,000 distinct CDR3 sequences, about 43% appearing once. Per sample, no less than 5 micrograms of total RNA were extracted.

The material sequenced was blood. The receptor's source is a woman under 30 in good health. This chain joins TRBV7-2 and TRBJ2-7, with TRBD1 as a possible D gene (6 bases). The CDR3 reads CASSPGVRAGAYEQYF. In DNA form, the CDR3 reads TGTGCCAGCAGCCCAGGAGTACGGGCAGGGGCCTACGAGCAGTACTTC.